This T cell receptor beta chain was recorded in a study of tumor and adjacent non-tumor tissue in lung cancer. This sample's RNA came from whole unsorted tissue. TCRbeta libraries were built with three rounds of nested PCR, modified from ARM-PCR. TCRdb passed the multiplex PCR reads through MiXCR, listing each CDR3 protein once. The sample contains 120,000 or so distinct CDR3 sequences, 60% to 70% of which appear only once. Remarks on this clonotype: Its ends do not fully match the called genes, so a read error is possible.

Germline CDR1 and CDR2: SGHAT and FQNNGV. CDR3 size: 12 residues. The origin of this receptor is a man aged 25 to 45 with non-small cell lung cancer. Sequences were obtained from lung tumor tissue. The V and J genes are TRBV11-2 and TRBJ2-5; a possible D gene is TRBD1 (6 bases). The CDR3 sequence is CASSHRVETLCF. DNA for the CDR3: TGTGCCAGTAGCCACAGGGTCGAGACCCTGTGCTTC.